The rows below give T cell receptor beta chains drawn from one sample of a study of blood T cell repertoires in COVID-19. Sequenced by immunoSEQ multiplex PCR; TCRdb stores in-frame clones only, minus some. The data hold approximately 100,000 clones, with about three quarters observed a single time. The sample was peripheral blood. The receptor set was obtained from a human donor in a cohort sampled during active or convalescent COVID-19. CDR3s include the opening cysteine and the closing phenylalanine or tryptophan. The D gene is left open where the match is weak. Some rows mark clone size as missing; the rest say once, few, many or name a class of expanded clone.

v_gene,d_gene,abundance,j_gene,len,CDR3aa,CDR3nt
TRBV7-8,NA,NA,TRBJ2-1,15,CASRNRYLGGYEQFF,TGTGCCAGCAGGAATAGGTACCTTGGGGGGTATGAGCAGTTCTTC
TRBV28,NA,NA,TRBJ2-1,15,CASSLTSFEYNEQFF,TGTGCCAGCAGTCTGACTAGTTTTGAGTACAATGAGCAGTTCTTC
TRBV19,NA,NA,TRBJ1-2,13,CASNHGRAGGYTF,TGTGCCAGTAACCACGGCCGCGCAGGTGGCTACACCTTC
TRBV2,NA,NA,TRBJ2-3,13,CASIRARLDTQYF,TGTGCCAGCATCAGGGCCCGGTTAGATACGCAGTATTTT
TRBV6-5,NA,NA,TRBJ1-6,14,CASRAVSWNSPLHF,TGTGCCAGCAGAGCCGTGAGTTGGAATTCACCCCTCCACTTT
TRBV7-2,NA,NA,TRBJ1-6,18,CASSSRGGAGSYNSPLHF,TGTGCCAGCAGCTCTCGGGGGGGGGCAGGGTCCTATAATTCACCCCTCCACTTT
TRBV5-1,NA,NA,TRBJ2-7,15,CASNRGAGGPPEQYF,TGCGCCAGCAACAGGGGGGCGGGAGGGCCACCCGAGCAGTACTTC
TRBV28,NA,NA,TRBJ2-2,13,CASSREITGELFF,TGTGCCAGTAGTAGGGAGATAACCGGGGAGCTGTTTTTT
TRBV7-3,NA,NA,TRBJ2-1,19,CASSLFWASEGASYNEQFF,TGTGCCAGCAGCTTATTTTGGGCAAGCGAGGGCGCGAGCTACAATGAGCAGTTCTTC
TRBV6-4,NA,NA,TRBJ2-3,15,CASSEYILRTDTQYF,TGTGCCAGCAGTGAGTACATCCTGCGCACAGATACGCAGTATTTT
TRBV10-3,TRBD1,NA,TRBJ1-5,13,CAISQGVNQPQHF,TGTGCCATCTCACAGGGGGTCAATCAGCCCCAGCATTTT
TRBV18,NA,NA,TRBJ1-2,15,CASSPPSRTADGYTF,TGTGCCAGCTCACCACCATCACGGACAGCTGATGGCTACACCTTC
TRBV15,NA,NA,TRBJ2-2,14,CATSREPGAGELFF,TGTGCCACCAGCAGAGAACCAGGGGCCGGGGAGCTGTTTTTT
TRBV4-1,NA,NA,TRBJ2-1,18,CASSQPIASAPEYNEQFF,TGCGCCAGCAGCCAACCGATAGCGTCGGCCCCCGAATACAATGAGCAGTTCTTC
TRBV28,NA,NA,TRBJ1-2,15,CASTSYRTGNYGYTF,TGTGCCAGCACCTCCTACCGGACGGGAAACTATGGCTACACCTTC
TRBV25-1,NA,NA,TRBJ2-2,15,CASRPGGKPAGELFF,TGTGCCAGCAGGCCAGGGGGGAAACCGGCCGGGGAGCTGTTTTTT
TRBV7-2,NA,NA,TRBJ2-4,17,CASSYARRTIAKNIQYF,TGTGCCAGCAGCTACGCCCGGAGGACTATAGCCAAAAACATTCAGTACTTC
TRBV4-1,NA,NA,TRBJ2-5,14,CASSQLGLQETQYF,TGCGCCAGCAGCCAGCTCGGACTCCAAGAGACCCAGTACTTC
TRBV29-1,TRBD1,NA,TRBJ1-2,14,CSAETGRMVDGYTF,TGCAGCGCCGAGACAGGGAGGATGGTAGATGGCTACACCTTC
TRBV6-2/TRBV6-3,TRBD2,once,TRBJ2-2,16,CASSELGLARTGELFF,TGTGCCAGCAGCGAACTGGGACTAGCCAGGACCGGGGAGCTGTTTTTT
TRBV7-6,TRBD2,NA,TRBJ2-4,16,CASSLGRAGGGNIQYF,TGTGCCAGCAGCTTAGGAAGGGCGGGAGGAGGGAACATTCAGTACTTC
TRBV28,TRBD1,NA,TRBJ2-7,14,CASSLAGTAYEQYF,TGTGCCAGCAGTCTAGCCGGGACAGCCTACGAGCAGTACTTC
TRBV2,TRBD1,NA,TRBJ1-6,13,CASEGQGNSPLHF,TGTGCCAGCGAGGGACAGGGTAATTCACCCCTCCACTTT
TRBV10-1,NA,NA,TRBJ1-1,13,CASSDRMNTEAFF,TGCGCCAGCAGTGACCGTATGAACACTGAAGCTTTCTTT
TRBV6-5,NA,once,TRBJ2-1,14,CASRRPDSLDEQFF,TGTGCCAGCAGGAGACCGGACTCTTTGGATGAGCAGTTCTTC
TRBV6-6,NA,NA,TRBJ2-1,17,CASSRPLTGTTYNEQFF,TGTGCCAGCAGCCGACCCCTAACCGGGACAACCTACAATGAGCAGTTCTTC
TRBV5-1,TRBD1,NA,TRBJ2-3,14,CASSLGQGLDTQYF,TGCGCCAGCAGCTTGGGACAGGGGCTGGATACGCAGTATTTT
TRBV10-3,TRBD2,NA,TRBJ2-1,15,CAISERSSGRDEQFF,TGTGCCATCAGTGAGAGGAGTAGCGGGAGAGATGAGCAGTTCTTC
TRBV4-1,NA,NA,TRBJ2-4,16,CASSQGRDIAKNIQYF,TGCGCCAGCAGCCAAGGACGGGATATAGCCAAAAACATTCAGTACTTC
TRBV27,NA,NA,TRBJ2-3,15,CASSSRTLGTDTQYF,TGTGCCAGCAGTTCCCGGACATTAGGCACAGATACGCAGTATTTT
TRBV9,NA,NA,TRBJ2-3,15,CASSVGAGNTDTQYF,TGTGCCAGCAGCGTAGGGGCAGGGAACACAGATACGCAGTATTTT
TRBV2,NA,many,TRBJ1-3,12,CASKLSGNTIYF,TGTGCCAGCAAACTCTCTGGAAACACCATATATTTT
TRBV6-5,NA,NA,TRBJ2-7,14,CASRKTGKTYEQYF,TGTGCCAGCAGGAAGACAGGCAAAACCTACGAGCAGTACTTC
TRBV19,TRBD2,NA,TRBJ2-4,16,CASGLAGGDWSDIQYF,TGTGCTTCCGGACTAGCGGGAGGTGATTGGAGTGACATTCAGTACTTC
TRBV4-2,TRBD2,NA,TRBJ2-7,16,CASSRPRTSGSYEQYF,TGTGCCAGCAGCCGCCCTAGGACTAGCGGGAGTTACGAGCAGTACTTC